Following are 9 T cell receptor beta chains from one sample sequenced in a study of CD8 T cells in ankylosing spondylitis. TCRdb itself ran the 5' RACE reads through MiXCR, one entry per CDR3 protein. The sample lists fewer than 250,000 distinct CDR3 sequences; about 11% were seen once. Sequencing was done on a sample of blood, either unsorted or a sorted T cell fraction (not recorded which). The receptors derive from a male donor with ankylosing spondylitis or in good health (not recorded which).

This sequence joins TRBV3-1 and TRBJ1-2; 9 bases align to TRBD1. V shed 5 bases and J 14 bases; nucleotides not matched to a gene: 12. The CDR3 loop spans 13 amino acids. CDR1 and CDR2 from the germline V gene are LGHDT and YNNKEL (reference sequence). The CDR3 DNA reads as TGTGCCAGCAGCACCCTAGGACAGGGGCTCGAGACCTTC. It yields the protein CASSTLGQGLETF. The whole variable domain, filled in from reference TRBV3-1 and TRBJ1-2, reads DTAVSQTPKYLVTQMGNDKSIKCEQNLGHDTMYWYKQDSKKFLKIMFSYNNKELIINETVPNRFSPKSPDKAHLNLHINSLELGDSAVYFCASSTLGQGLETFGSGTRLTVV.

This clonotype appeared many times. The J gene is TRBJ2-1, the V gene TRBV5-6; 9 bases agree with TRBD2. The CDR3 loop spans 14 amino acids. From germline, CDR1 is SGHDT and CDR2 YYEEEE. V gave up 2 bases and J gave up 6 bases; unmatched junction bases: 3. CDR3 nucleotides: TGTGCCAGCAGCTTCGGCGGGGGGGCCAATGAGCAGTTCTTC. Its protein is CASSFGGGANEQFF.

Many counts were recorded for this clonotype. The CDR3 sequence is CASSLVPNEQFF. DNA for the CDR3: TGCGCCAGCAGCTTGGTTCCCAATGAGCAGTTCTTC. J is TRBJ2-1 and V is TRBV5-1, with D unclear. V lost 0 bases, J lost 6 bases, and 4 bases lay in between. Germline CDR1 reads SGHRS; CDR2 reads YFSETQ. The CDR3 consists of 12 residues.

This clonotype was picked up many times. The rearrangement uses TRBV2 and TRBJ1-5, with a tentative D call TRBD1 (5 bases). The germline CDR1 and CDR2 sequences are SNHLY and FYNNEI. The ends were cut back, 7 bases at V and 3 bases at J, with 10 bases in the middle. There are 13 residues in the CDR3. CDR3 DNA sequence: TGTGCCAGCAACGGGGACTACAATCAGCCCCAGCATTTT. This gives the protein CASNGDYNQPQHF.

This chain connects TRBV5-4 to TRBJ2-1; 10 bases line up with TRBD2. Germline CDR1 and CDR2: SGHNT and YYREEE (reference sequence). The CDR3 length is 16 residues. V lost 7 bases and J lost 2; bases outside the gene matches: 9. CDR3: CASGHSGGPAYNEQFF. Here the CDR3 DNA reads TGTGCCAGCGGCCATAGCGGGGGGCCCGCCTACAATGAGCAGTTCTTC.

This clonotype was observed at least ten times. CDR3 DNA sequence: TGCGCCAGCAGCTTGGTAGCCATGAACACTGAAGCTTTCTTT. It translates to CASSLVAMNTEAFF. This chain links TRBV5-1 with TRBJ1-1; no definite D call. The CDR3 runs 14 residues. Germline lookup yields CDR1 SGHRS and CDR2 YFSETQ. V gave up 0 bases and J gave up 0 bases, with 6 bases separating them.

There are many counts of this clonotype. The rearrangement joins TRBV4-1 to TRBJ1-6; 8 bases align to TRBD1. CDR1 is MGHRA and CDR2 is YSYEKL in the germline V gene. The CDR3 is 15 residues long. Trimming cost V 4 bases and J 7 bases; bases outside gene matches: 6. DNA of the CDR3: TGCGCCAGCAGCCCTCGGACAGGGTTAAATTCACCCCTCCACTTT. It specifies CASSPRTGLNSPLHF.

There are a few counts of this clonotype. The genes are TRBV7-9 and TRBJ2-3; 8 nucleotides line up with TRBD2. Trimming removed 4 bases from V and 4 bases from J; junction bases left unmatched: 13. This CDR3 comprises 17 residues. The germline V gene has CDR1 SEHNR and CDR2 FQNEAQ (reference sequence). Written as DNA, the CDR3 is TGTGCCAGCAGCTCCCCCCCGGGGCGGGGGGCTTCAGATACGCAGTATTTT. This gives the protein CASSSPPGRGASDTQYF.

This CDR3 is CASSEARTGGYNEQFF. DNA of the CDR3: TGTGCCAGCAGTGAAGCTAGGACAGGGGGCTACAATGAGCAGTTCTTC. The chain couples TRBV2 to TRBJ2-1; the match to TRBD1 covers 10 bases. In germline, CDR1 is SNHLY, CDR2 FYNNEI. CDR3 length: 16 amino acids. V shed 0 bases and J 3 bases; nucleotides not matched to a gene: 2. Using reference TRBV2 and TRBJ2-1 for the parts outside the CDR3, the full variable domain is EPEVTQTPSHQVTQMGQEVILRCVPISNHLYFYWYRQILGQKVEFLVSFYNNEISEKSEIFDDQFSVERPDGSNFTLKIRSTKLEDSAMYFCASSEARTGGYNEQFFGPGTRLTVL.